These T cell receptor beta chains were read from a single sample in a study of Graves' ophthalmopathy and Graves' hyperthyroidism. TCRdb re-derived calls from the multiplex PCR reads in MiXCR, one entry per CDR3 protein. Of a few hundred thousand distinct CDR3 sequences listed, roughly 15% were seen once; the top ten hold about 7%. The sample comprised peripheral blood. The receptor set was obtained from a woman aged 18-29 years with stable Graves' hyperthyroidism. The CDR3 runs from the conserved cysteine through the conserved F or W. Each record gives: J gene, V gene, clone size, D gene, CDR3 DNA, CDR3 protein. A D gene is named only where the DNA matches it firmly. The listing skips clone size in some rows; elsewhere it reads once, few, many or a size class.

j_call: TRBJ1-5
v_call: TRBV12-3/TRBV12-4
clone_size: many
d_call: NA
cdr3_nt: TGTGCCAGCAGTTTAGTGGTCGGAAATCAGCCCCAGCATTTT
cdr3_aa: CASSLVVGNQPQHF

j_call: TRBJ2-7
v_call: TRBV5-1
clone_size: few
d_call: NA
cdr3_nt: TGCGCCAGCAGCTTACAGGGCAAGCAGTACTTC
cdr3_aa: CASSLQGKQYF

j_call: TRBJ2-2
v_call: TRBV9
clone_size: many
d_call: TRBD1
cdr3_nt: TGTGCCAGCAGCATACTACAGGGGGCAGGGACCGGGGAGCTGTTTTTT
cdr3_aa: CASSILQGAGTGELFF

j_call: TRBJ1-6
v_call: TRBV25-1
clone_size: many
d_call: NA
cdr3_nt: TGTGCCAGCAGTGGGGGTTCCGGTCCAGAGTTCGTTTCACCCCTCCACTTT
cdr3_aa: CASSGGSGPEFVSPLHF

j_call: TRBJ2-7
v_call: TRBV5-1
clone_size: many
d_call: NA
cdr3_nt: TGCGCCAGCAGCTCCCGTTTGACACCGGGGTCCTACGAGCAGTACTTC
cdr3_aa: CASSSRLTPGSYEQYF

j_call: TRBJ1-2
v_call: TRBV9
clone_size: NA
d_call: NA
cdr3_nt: TGTGCCAGCAGCGTAGCTTGGGCAGGACACTATGGCTACACCTTC
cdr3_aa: CASSVAWAGHYGYTF

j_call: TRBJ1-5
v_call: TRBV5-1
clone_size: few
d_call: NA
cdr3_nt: TGCGCCAGCAGCTTGGACGGACGAAACAATCAGCCCCAGCATTTT
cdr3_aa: CASSLDGRNNQPQHF

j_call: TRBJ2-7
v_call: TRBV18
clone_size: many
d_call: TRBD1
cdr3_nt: TGTGCCAGCTCGATCGGACAGGCAGGAACCTACGAGCAGTACTTC
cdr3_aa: CASSIGQAGTYEQYF

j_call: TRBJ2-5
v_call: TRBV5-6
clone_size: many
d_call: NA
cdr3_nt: TGTGCCAGCAGCTTGGGGGTAGTCGGGGAGACCCAGTACTTC
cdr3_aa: CASSLGVVGETQYF

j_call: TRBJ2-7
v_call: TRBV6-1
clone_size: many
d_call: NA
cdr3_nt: TGTGCCAGCAGTGAGGTGAGCTCCTACGAGCAGTACTTC
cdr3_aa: CASSEVSSYEQYF

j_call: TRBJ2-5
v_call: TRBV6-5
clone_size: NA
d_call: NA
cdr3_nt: TGTGCCAGCAGTATACTACCAGGGAAGGTCTTTCAAGAGACCCAGTACTTC
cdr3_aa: CASSILPGKVFQETQYF

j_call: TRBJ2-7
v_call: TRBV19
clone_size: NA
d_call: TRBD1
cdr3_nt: TGTGCCAGTAGACCGGGACAGACGTCTGACGAGCAGTACTTC
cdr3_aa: CASRPGQTSDEQYF

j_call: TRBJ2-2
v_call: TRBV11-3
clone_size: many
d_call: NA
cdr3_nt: TGTGCCAGCAGCCCCGAGGGGTGGAGGACCGGGGAGCTGTTTTTT
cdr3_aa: CASSPEGWRTGELFF

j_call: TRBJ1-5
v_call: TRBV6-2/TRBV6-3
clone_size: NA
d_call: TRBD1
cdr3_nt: TGTGCCAGCAGTACCAGGACAGGGCCACTCAATCAGCCCCAGCATTTT
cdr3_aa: CASSTRTGPLNQPQHF

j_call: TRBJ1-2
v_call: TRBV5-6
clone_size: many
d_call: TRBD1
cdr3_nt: TGTGCCAGCAGCTCGAGACAGGGACGCGGCTACACCTTC
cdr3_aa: CASSSRQGRGYTF

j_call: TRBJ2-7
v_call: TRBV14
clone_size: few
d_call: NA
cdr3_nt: TGTGCCAGCAGCCAAGGTCCGGGTTCCTACGAGCAGTACTTC
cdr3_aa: CASSQGPGSYEQYF

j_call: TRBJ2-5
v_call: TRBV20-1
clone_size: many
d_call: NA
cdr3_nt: TGCAGTGCGCTGGGCTTTTTACAAGAGACCCAGTACTTC
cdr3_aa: CSALGFLQETQYF

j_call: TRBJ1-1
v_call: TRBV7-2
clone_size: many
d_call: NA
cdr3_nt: TGTGCCAGCAGCTTAGCCCCCCCGGACGGGGACACTGAAGCTTTCTTT
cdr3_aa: CASSLAPPDGDTEAFF

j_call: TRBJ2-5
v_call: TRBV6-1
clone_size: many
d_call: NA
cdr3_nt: TGTGCCAGCAGTGTGGACAGCCAAGAGACCCAGTACTTC
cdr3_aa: CASSVDSQETQYF

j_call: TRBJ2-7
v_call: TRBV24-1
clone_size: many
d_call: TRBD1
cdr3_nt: TGTGCCACCAGTGATTCACAGGGGTCCTACGAGCAGTACTTC
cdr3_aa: CATSDSQGSYEQYF

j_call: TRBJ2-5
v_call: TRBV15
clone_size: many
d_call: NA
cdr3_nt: TGTGCCACCAGCAGAATAGCCGGAGAGACCCAGTACTTC
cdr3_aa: CATSRIAGETQYF

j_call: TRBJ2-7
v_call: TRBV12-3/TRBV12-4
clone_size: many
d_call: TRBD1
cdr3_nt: TGTGCCAGCAGTCCACAGGGGGCGATGGCTGCCGAGCAGTACTTC
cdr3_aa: CASSPQGAMAAEQYF

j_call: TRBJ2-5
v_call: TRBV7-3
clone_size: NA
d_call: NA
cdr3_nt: TGTGCCAGCAGCTTTGGGGGGCACCCCCAAGAGACCCAGTACTTC
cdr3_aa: CASSFGGHPQETQYF

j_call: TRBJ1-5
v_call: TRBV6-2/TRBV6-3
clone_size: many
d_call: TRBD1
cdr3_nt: TGTGCCAGCAGCTCGACAGGGGTGCCAAATCAGCCCCAGCATTTT
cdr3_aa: CASSSTGVPNQPQHF